The clone carrying this T cell receptor beta chain was picked up a small number of times. Its antigen is unknown. The germline V and J ends were trimmed by 0 bases and 6 bases, with 12 bases remaining between them. The CDR3 contains 14 residues. TCRdb called the reads again in MiXCR, with one record for every CDR3 protein. This sample has around 100,000 distinct CDR3 sequences, with roughly 39% found just once. The data are from a study of T cell repertoires in cytomegalovirus infection. For the study at large: Recently identified HLA-C-restricted CMV epitopes were among the peptides used.

This sequence joins TRBV12-3 or TRBV12-4 and TRBJ2-7; possibly TRBD1 for D (5 bases). The receptor was isolated from a human donor in good health (CMV status not recorded). Some clones in this sample may be carry-over from other donors' samples. Sequenced material: CD8+ T cells from cultured PBMCs, taken from culture after CMV antigen stimulation. The CDR3 reads CASSLAPQGGEQYF. CDR3 DNA: TGTGCCAGCAGTTTAGCGCCGCAGGGTGGCGAGCAGTACTTC.